This TCR beta chain came from a study of T cell responses to AZD1222 COVID-19 vaccine. The data were produced by immunoSEQ multiplex PCR, yet TCRdb's version contains in-frame clones alone and is incomplete. The sample lists over 110,000 clones; 92% were seen once. Per germline, CDR1 MGHRA and CDR2 YSYEKL. Between the trimmed V and J ends, which lost 0 bases and 8 bases, there was a span of 16 bases. CDR3 size: 15 residues. The chain links TRBV4-1 to TRBJ1-1, with a possible D match to TRBD1 (6 bases). The material was peripheral blood, obtained 28 days after the second AZD1222 dose. The TCR was taken from an adult who received the AZD1222 COVID-19 vaccine. This CDR3 is CASSQERQGRGEAFF. CDR3 nucleotide sequence: TGCGCCAGCAGCCAAGAAAGGCAGGGGCGGGGGGAAGCTTTCTTT.